A selection of T cell receptor beta chains follows, all from one sample in a study of blood T cell repertoires in COVID-19. Using immunoSEQ multiplex PCR, the repertoire was profiled, and TCRdb retains in-frame clones only, with some absent. The sample records approximately 360,000 clones, more than 75% being singletons. Sequencing used PBMCs or T cells enriched from blood (not recorded which). All receptors come from a man aged 40-55 years in a cohort exposed to, infected with or recovered from COVID-19 (not recorded which). Both conserved end residues are trimmed from each CDR3.

V gene	J gene	CDR3 protein
TRBV5-1	TRBJ1-3	ASSYMDRDHSGNTIY
TRBV5-1	TRBJ1-1	ASRYDSGTEAF
TRBV28	TRBJ2-1	ASRGGFDEQF
TRBV28	TRBJ2-3	ASSDPGTGTDTQY
TRBV19	TRBJ1-5	ASTGVGDQPQH
TRBV27	TRBJ2-2	ASMAGGLTGELF
TRBV5-1	TRBJ1-4	ASSLDWGGELF
TRBV3-1/TRBV3-2	TRBJ2-6	ASSQRGSGANVLT
TRBV6-5	TRBJ2-2	ASRRQGSNTGELF
TRBV19	TRBJ1-2	ASSIERGNGYT
TRBV9	TRBJ2-1	ASSRQGSYNEQF
TRBV9	TRBJ2-5	ASSVGLDRGQETQY
TRBV6-5	TRBJ1-5	ASSYRQGANQPQH
TRBV5-1	TRBJ1-1	ASSRAPGNTEAF
TRBV2	TRBJ2-2	ASRLRQGAQSTGELF
TRBV7-6	TRBJ2-1	ASSRVRDYNEQF